This entry lists 27 T cell receptor beta chains sequenced from one sample in a study of Ad26.COV2.S vaccination and SARS-CoV-2 variants. Regarding treatment: approximately 18 received Ad26.COV2.S at low or high dose, single or two shots; roughly 5 received placebo; per-sample allocation not given. Sampling was done on day 63 after the first vaccine or placebo injection. Only in-frame clones appear in the TCRdb table, and some are missing; sequencing was by immunoSEQ multiplex PCR. The sample records under 300,000 clones, around nine tenths being singletons. Sample: peripheral blood, taken in a trial of Ad26.COV2.S vaccine versus placebo. The receptors originated from a person aged 18-60 years who received the Ad26.COV2.S COVID-19 vaccine or a placebo.

The chain uses TRBV6-2 or TRBV6-3 and TRBJ2-3; perhaps TRBD2 as D (6 bases). This CDR3 has 16 amino acids. The V and J ends lost 4 bases and 2 bases respectively, with 16 bases between them. Germline assignment: CDR1 MNHEY and CDR2 SVGEGT. DNA for the CDR3: TGTGCCAGCAGTTTCTTACTAGGGCGGGACACAGATACGCAGTATTTT. Its translation: CASSFLLGRDTDTQYF.

The chain uses TRBV6-5 and TRBJ1-5; D is unresolved. V was clipped by 6 bases and J by 0 bases, with 9 bases between them. There are 14 residues in the CDR3. CDR1 is MNHEY and CDR2 is SVGAGI in the germline V gene. The CDR3 nucleotides read TGTGCCAGCAGCGCTGTATTTAGCAATCAGCCCCAGCATTTT. This codes for CASSAVFSNQPQHF.

V and J are TRBV29-1 and TRBJ2-5, with D perhaps matching TRBD1 (6 bases). V was trimmed by 7 bases and J by 5 bases, leaving 17 bases between them. CDR3 length: 13 amino acids. In germline, CDR1 is SQVTM, CDR2 ANQGSEA. CDR3 in DNA: TGCAGCGGGGCAGGGGTGTATGAGGAGACCCAGTACTTC. This sequence encodes CSGAGVYEETQYF.

This clone is a singleton in its sample. This sequence joins TRBV2 and TRBJ2-3; D assignment may be TRBD1 or TRBD2 (5 bases each). The germline V gene encodes CDR1 SNHLY and CDR2 FYNNEI. This CDR3 is built from 12 residues. V shed 11 bases and J shed 4 bases, with 13 bases lying between them. This CDR3 is CAEGTPADTQYF. The CDR3 nucleotides read TGTGCCGAAGGGACGCCTGCAGATACGCAGTATTTT.

The V and J genes are TRBV5-8 and TRBJ1-2; no reliable D call. V shed 10 bases and J shed 4 bases, with 8 bases lying between them. Germline V gene sequence: CDR1 SGHTS, CDR2 YDEGEE. The CDR3 spans 10 residues. This CDR3 reads CAVSGYGYTF. The CDR3 DNA reads as TGTGCCGTATCAGGCTATGGCTACACCTTC.

The rearrangement uses TRBV11-2 and TRBJ2-7; D not certain. The CDR3 sequence is 13 residues long. The V and J ends lost 1 base and 2 bases respectively, with 6 bases between them. Per germline, CDR1 SGHAT and CDR2 FQNNGV. The DNA of the CDR3 is TGTGCCAGCAGCTTAGCCGTCGCCTACGAGCAGTACTTC. Protein product: CASSLAVAYEQYF.

The V call is TRBV7-3, the J call TRBJ2-2, with TRBD2 identical over 7 bases. The germline V gene encodes CDR1 SGHTA and CDR2 FQGTGA. J was trimmed by 0 bases and V by 2 bases; bases with no gene match: 3. This CDR3 spans 16 amino acids. The CDR3 loop reads CASSLLGTTNTGELFF. Here the CDR3 DNA reads TGTGCCAGCAGCTTACTAGGGACTACGAACACCGGGGAGCTGTTTTTT.

V is TRBV7-9 and J is TRBJ2-5; D uncertain. Germline CDR1 reads SEHNR; CDR2 reads FQNEAQ (reference sequence). This CDR3 spans 13 amino acids. The V end was cut by 1 base, the J end by 4 bases, with 7 bases between. The CDR3 coding sequence is TGTGCCAGCAGCTTAGGAAAGGCAGAGACCCAGTACTTC. This encodes CASSLGKAETQYF.

This clone was detected a few times. The chain has TRBV30 and TRBJ2-1; a possible D gene is TRBD1 (6 bases). Germline CDR1 GTSNPN, CDR2 SVGIG (reference sequence). CDR3 size: 14 residues. Trimming shortened V by 2 bases and J by 8 bases, and 16 bases separated the two germline ends. CDR3: CAWSYTGYHDEQFF. The CDR3 DNA reads as TGTGCCTGGAGTTACACAGGGTATCACGATGAGCAGTTCTTC.

This chain joins TRBV5-5 and TRBJ2-3, with 13 bases fitting TRBD2. The junction had 5 bases not matched to a gene; V was cut back by 4 bases and J by 6 bases. The CDR3 spans 15 residues. Germline V CDR1 and CDR2: SGHKS, YYEKEE (reference sequence). The CDR3 loop reads CASSQGLAGRDTQYF. Here the CDR3 DNA reads TGTGCCAGCAGCCAGGGACTAGCGGGGCGGGATACGCAGTATTTT.

V is TRBV7-8 and J is TRBJ2-6; 7 nucleotides line up with TRBD1. In germline, CDR1 is SGHVS, CDR2 FQNEAQ. Trimming took 4 bases from V and 0 from J; bases not matched to a gene: 6. The CDR3 covers 17 residues. CDR3 region: CASSSRDSPSGANVLTF. The DNA for the CDR3 is TGTGCCAGCAGCTCCCGGGACAGCCCCTCTGGGGCCAACGTCCTGACTTTC.

V and J are TRBV23-1 and TRBJ2-7; 9 bases are shared with TRBD2. TRBV23-1 is an ORF; its function is uncertain. After removal of 4 bases from V and 9 bases from J, the junction contained 10 bases not matched to a gene. The CDR3 totals 14 residues. CDR3 residues: CASSPFGLAGVQYV. The CDR3 coding sequence is TGCGCCAGCAGTCCTTTCGGGTTAGCGGGAGTGCAGTACGTC.

The chain links TRBV7-8 to TRBJ2-2, with D maybe TRBD1 (6 bases). The CDR3 runs 13 residues. Trimming shortened V by 5 bases and J by 5 bases, and 9 bases separated the two germline ends. The germline V gene has CDR1 SGHVS and CDR2 FQNEAQ. The CDR3 loop reads CASSLQGTGELFF. The CDR3 nucleotides are TGTGCCAGCAGCCTACAGGGAACCGGGGAGCTGTTTTTT. The variable domain in full, completed from reference TRBV7-8 and TRBJ2-2, reads GAGVSQSPRYKVAKRGQDVALRCDPISGHVSLFWYQQALGQGPEFLTYFQNEAQLDKSGLPSDRFFAERPEGSVSTLKIQRTQQEDSAVYLCASSLQGTGELFFGEGSRLTVL.

This chain links TRBV13 with TRBJ1-4; D call uncertain. From germline, CDR1 is PRHDT and CDR2 FYEKMQ (reference sequence). The CDR3 is made up of 13 amino acids. The V end lost 5 bases, the J end lost 7 bases, and 11 bases lay between the germline ends. CDR3 sequence: CASSGPEGEKLFF. CDR3 DNA: TGTGCCAGCAGCGGCCCAGAAGGTGAAAAACTGTTTTTT.

The rearrangement joins TRBV6-5 to TRBJ2-2; D uncertain. The CDR3 covers 15 residues. V was clipped by 0 bases and J by 4 bases, with 9 bases between them. Germline V gives CDR1 MNHEY, CDR2 SVGAGI. The CDR3 nucleotides are TGTGCCAGCAGTTACTCACCCGAATTCACCGGGGAGCTGTTTTTT. Its protein is CASSYSPEFTGELFF.

The rearrangement uses TRBV18 and TRBJ1-3; D gene ambiguous. In germline, CDR1 is KGHSH, CDR2 LQKENI. The V end lost 2 bases, the J end lost 0 bases, and 8 bases lay between the germline ends. This CDR3 spans 15 amino acids. CDR3 protein: CASSPSRDSGNTIYF. CDR3 DNA sequence: TGTGCCAGCTCACCATCACGGGACTCTGGAAACACCATATATTTT.

Written as DNA, the CDR3 is TGTGCCAGCAGCCTTGGACAGAGGGCGACTTTTGGCTACACCTTC. It translates to CASSLGQRATFGYTF. The V and J genes are TRBV11-2 and TRBJ1-2; possibly TRBD1 for D (6 bases). The V end was cut by 5 bases, the J end by 7 bases, with 20 bases between. The germline V gene encodes CDR1 SGHAT and CDR2 FQNNGV. This CDR3 is 15 amino acids long.

J is TRBJ1-1 and V is TRBV29-1; a possible D gene is TRBD1 (5 bases). V lost 6 bases to trimming and J lost 8 bases, with 16 bases between them. Per germline, CDR1 SQVTM and CDR2 ANQGSEA. The CDR3 totals 12 residues. The CDR3 DNA sequence: TGCAGCGTGGCGCAGGGTACGGCGGAAGCTTTCTTT. This codes for CSVAQGTAEAFF.

This chain connects TRBV6-5 to TRBJ2-1; D is perhaps TRBD2 (6 bases). The CDR3 runs to 13 residues. Germline CDR1 and CDR2: MNHEY and SVGAGI. CDR3 DNA sequence: TGTGCGGCGGCGGGGCCCTCCTACAATGAGCAGTTCTTC. It codes for CAAAGPSYNEQFF.

CDR3 in amino acids: CASSRGGSGANVLTF. Here the CDR3 DNA reads TGTGCCAGCAGTCGCGGCGGCTCTGGGGCCAACGTCCTGACTTTC. This chain connects TRBV7-8 to TRBJ2-6; D is unresolved. CDR3 length: 15 residues. V gave up 6 bases and J gave up 0 bases, with 9 bases separating them. The V gene's germline CDR1 is SGHVS and CDR2 FQNEAQ.

This chain uses TRBV3-1 (or the pseudogene TRBV3-2) with TRBJ2-3, with TRBD2 matching over 15 bases. Germline CDR1 and CDR2: LGHDT and YNNKEL (reference sequence). This CDR3 has 18 residues. V lost 6 bases, J lost 3 bases, and 10 bases stayed unmatched. CDR3 in DNA: TGTGCCAGCAGAACCGGGACTAGCGGGAGGCTAAGGACAGATACGCAGTATTTT. Translating gives CASRTGTSGRLRTDTQYF.

In its sample, this clone was seen a few times. The chain couples TRBV12-3 or TRBV12-4 to TRBJ2-1, with 12 bases that match TRBD2. The CDR3 loop spans 13 amino acids. Trimming at V came to 11 bases and at J to 6 bases, leaving 5 bases not matched to a gene. This chain's CDR3 is CADGLAGSNEQFF. The CDR3 DNA sequence: TGTGCCGACGGACTAGCGGGATCCAATGAGCAGTTCTTC.

The chain couples TRBV3-1 (or the pseudogene TRBV3-2) to TRBJ1-1; tentative D call: TRBD1 (5 bases). The germline V and J ends were trimmed by 0 bases and 1 base, with 15 bases remaining between them. CDR1 and CDR2 from the germline V gene are LGHDT and YNNKEL (reference sequence). The CDR3 is 17 amino acids. CDR3 protein: CASSQDDGWGGNTEAFF. CDR3 DNA: TGTGCCAGCAGCCAAGATGATGGGTGGGGGGGGAACACTGAAGCTTTCTTT.

This sequence joins TRBV7-8 and TRBJ1-3; a weak D match, TRBD1 (6 bases). From germline, CDR1 is SGHVS and CDR2 FQNEAQ. V gave up 2 bases and J gave up 3 bases, with 11 bases separating them. The CDR3 runs to 15 residues. The CDR3 loop is CASSLPGDGGNTIYF. The CDR3 coding sequence is TGTGCCAGCAGCTTACCAGGGGACGGTGGAAACACCATATATTTT.

The V call is TRBV21-1, the J call TRBJ2-1; the D call TRBD2 from the table was never checked on the DNA. TRBV21-1 is noted as a pseudogene. CDR3 size: 17 residues. This CDR3 is CASSPPRGLAGGHEQFF. DNA for the CDR3: TGTGCTAGCAGCCCCCCCCGGGGACTAGCGGGGGGCCATGAGCAGTTCTTC.

With respect to this clone: One junction end does not reproduce the germline sequence, and a read error may be involved. The rearrangement uses TRBV7-7 and TRBJ2-5; D perhaps matches TRBD1 (5 bases). The CDR3 is 16 amino acids. Germline assignment: CDR1 SSHAT and CDR2 FNYEAQ (reference sequence). This chain's CDR3 is CASSRSGSLRQETQYF. The CDR3 DNA sequence: TGTGCTAGCAGCCGATCAGGGTCCTTGCGGCAAGAGACCCAGTACTTC.

The V and J genes are TRBV13 and TRBJ2-3; D remains unclear. Germline V gene lookup returns CDR1 PRHDT and CDR2 FYEKMQ (reference sequence). This CDR3 is built from 13 residues. V dropped 1 base and J dropped 3 bases, with 5 bases sitting between them. CDR3: CASSLAVTDTQYF. For the CDR3, the DNA is TGTGCCAGCAGCTTAGCGGTGACAGATACGCAGTATTTT.